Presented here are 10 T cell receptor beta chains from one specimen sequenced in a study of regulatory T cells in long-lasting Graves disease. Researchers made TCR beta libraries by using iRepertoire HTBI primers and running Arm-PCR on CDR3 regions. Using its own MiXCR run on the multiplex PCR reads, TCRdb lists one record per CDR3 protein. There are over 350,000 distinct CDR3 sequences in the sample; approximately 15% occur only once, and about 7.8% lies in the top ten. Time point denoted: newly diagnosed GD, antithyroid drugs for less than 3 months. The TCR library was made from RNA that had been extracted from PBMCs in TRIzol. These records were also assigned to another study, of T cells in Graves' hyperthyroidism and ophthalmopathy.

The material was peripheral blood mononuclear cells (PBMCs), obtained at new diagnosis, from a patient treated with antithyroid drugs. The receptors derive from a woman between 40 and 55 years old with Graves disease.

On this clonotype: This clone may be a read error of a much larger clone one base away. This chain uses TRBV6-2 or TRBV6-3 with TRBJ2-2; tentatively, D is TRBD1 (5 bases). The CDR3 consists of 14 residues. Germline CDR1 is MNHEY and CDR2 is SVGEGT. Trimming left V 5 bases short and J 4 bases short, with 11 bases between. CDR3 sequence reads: CASSERQLTGELFF. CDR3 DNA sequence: TGTGCCAGCAGTGAACGACAGCTCACCGGGGAGCTGTTTTTT.

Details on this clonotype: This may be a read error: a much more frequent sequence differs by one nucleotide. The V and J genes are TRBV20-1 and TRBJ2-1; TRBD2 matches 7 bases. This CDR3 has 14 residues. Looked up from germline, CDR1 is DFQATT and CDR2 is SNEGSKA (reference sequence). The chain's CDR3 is CSARGASGTDTQCF. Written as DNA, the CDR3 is TGCAGTGCTAGAGGGGCTAGCGGCACAGATACGCAGTGTTTT.

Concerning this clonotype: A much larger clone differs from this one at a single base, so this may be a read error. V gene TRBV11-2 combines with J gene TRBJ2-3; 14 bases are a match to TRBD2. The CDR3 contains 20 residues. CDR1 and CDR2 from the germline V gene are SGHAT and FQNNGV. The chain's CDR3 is CASGLVRGGLAGEEADTQYF. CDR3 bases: TGTGCCAGCGGCTTAGTAAGAGGGGGACTAGCGGGAGAGGAGGCAGATACGCAGTATTTT.

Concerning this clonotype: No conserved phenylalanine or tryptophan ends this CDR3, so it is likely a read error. The CDR3: CATKSGMNTEAFS. The CDR3 DNA is TGTGCCACCAAGTCGGGCATGAACACTGAAGCTTTCTCT. The chain carries TRBV24-1 and TRBJ1-1; D remains unclear. The germline gives CDR1 KGHDR, CDR2 SFDVKD. The V end was cut by 8 bases, the J end by 0 bases, with 9 bases between. The CDR3 sequence is 13 residues long.

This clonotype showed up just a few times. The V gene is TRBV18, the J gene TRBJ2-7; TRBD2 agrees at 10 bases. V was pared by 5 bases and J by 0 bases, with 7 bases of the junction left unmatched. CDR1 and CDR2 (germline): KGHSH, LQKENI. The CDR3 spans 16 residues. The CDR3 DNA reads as TGTGCCAGCTCAGCCAGTACTAGCGGGAACTCCTACGAGCAGTACTTC. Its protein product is CASSASTSGNSYEQYF.

CDR3 amino acids: CATGGEQGALGETQYF. CDR3 DNA sequence: TGTGCCACCGGGGGGGAACAGGGGGCGCTTGGAGAGACCCAGTACTTC. The rearrangement uses TRBV24-1 and TRBJ2-5, with 9 bases fitting TRBD1. J was trimmed by 4 bases and V by 9 bases; bases with no gene match: 14. The germline gives CDR1 KGHDR, CDR2 SFDVKD. This CDR3 comprises 16 residues.

CDR3 loop: CSVDLWISNGTIYF. The CDR3 DNA reads as TGCAGCGTTGATCTCTGGATTTCGAATGGCACCATATATTTT. This rearrangement joins TRBV29-1 to TRBJ1-3, with no clear D. The length of the CDR3 is 14 residues. With 3 bases removed from V and 9 bases from J, the gap between germline ends came to 18 bases. From germline, CDR1 is SQVTM and CDR2 ANQGSEA.

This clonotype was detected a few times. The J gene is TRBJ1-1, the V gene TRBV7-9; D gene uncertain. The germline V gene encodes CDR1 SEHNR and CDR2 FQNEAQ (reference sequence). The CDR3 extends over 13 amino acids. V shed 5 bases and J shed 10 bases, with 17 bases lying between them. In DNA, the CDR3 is TGTGCCAGCAGCCTTATTCGTTGGGAGGGAGCTTTCTTT. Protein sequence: CASSLIRWEGAFF.

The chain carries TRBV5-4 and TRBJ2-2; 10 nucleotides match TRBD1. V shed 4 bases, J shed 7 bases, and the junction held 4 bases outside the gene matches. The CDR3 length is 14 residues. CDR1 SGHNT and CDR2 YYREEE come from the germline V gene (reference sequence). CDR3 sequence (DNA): TGTGCCAGCAGCCCGGGACAGGGGATCGGGGAGCTGTTTTTT. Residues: CASSPGQGIGELFF.

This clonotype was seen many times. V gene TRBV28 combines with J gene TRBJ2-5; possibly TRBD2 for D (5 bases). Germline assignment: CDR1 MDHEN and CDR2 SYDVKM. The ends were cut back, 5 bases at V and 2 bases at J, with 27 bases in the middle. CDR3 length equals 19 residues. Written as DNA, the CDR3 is TGTGCCAGCAGTCGCCCCCCTGGTAGCGTGGGTCAAAGACAAGAGACCCAGTACTTC. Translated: CASSRPPGSVGQRQETQYF.